A single sample gave rise to the 27 T cell receptor beta chains below, sequenced in a study of cytomegalovirus exposure and HLA in healthy donors. PCR used 60 Vbeta primers and 13 Jbeta primers. Data came from immunoSEQ multiplex PCR; TCRdb stores just in-frame clones and leaves some out. The data hold about 62,000 clones, with around 87% observed a single time. What was sequenced was PBMCs. These receptors were obtained from a man aged 18-30 years in good health and CMV-seronegative.

The genes are TRBV5-1 and TRBJ1-6, with D maybe TRBD1 (5 bases). The CDR3 length is 15 residues. CDR1 and CDR2 (germline): SGHRS, YFSETQ. Trimming took off 3 bases at V and 8 bases at J, with 15 bases between the two ends. The CDR3 DNA reads TGCGCCAGCAGCTCCCGGACCTTAGGGGATTCACCCCTCCACTTT. Its translation is CASSSRTLGDSPLHF.

This clone appeared once. The CDR3 bases are TGTGTTTACAGGGATGGGTTCTTC. Its protein product is CVYRDGFF. This chain joins TRBV19 and TRBJ2-1; tentative D call: TRBD1 (6 bases). The length of the CDR3 is 8 residues. Germline loops: CDR1 LNHDA, CDR2 SQIVND (reference sequence).

This rearrangement joins TRBV29-1 to TRBJ1-1; TRBD1 matches at 9 bases. The ends lost 6 bases at V and 1 base at J; junction bases unmatched: 9. The CDR3 is 15 residues long. CDR1 SQVTM and CDR2 ANQGSEA come from the germline V gene. CDR3 protein: CSVTLRDRANTEAFF. DNA for the CDR3: TGCAGCGTCACCCTCCGGGACAGGGCGAACACTGAAGCTTTCTTT.

The chain links TRBV10-3 to TRBJ1-1; D may be TRBD1 (5 bases). The V end was cut by 0 bases, the J end by 4 bases, with 9 bases between. CDR1 ENHRY and CDR2 SYGVKD come from the germline V gene. This CDR3 is 14 amino acids long. For the CDR3, the DNA is TGTGCCATCAGTGAGTCTCAGGGTGGCACTGAAGCTTTCTTT. Protein product: CAISESQGGTEAFF.

There are a few counts of this clone. V gene TRBV4-2 combines with J gene TRBJ1-1, with D perhaps TRBD1 (5 bases). The CDR3 is 17 residues long. CDR1 LGHNA and CDR2 YNFKEQ come from the germline V gene. V lost 4 bases and J lost 0, with 18 bases in between. In DNA form, the CDR3 reads TGTGCCAGCAGCCCAGAGCATCAGGGTTTTATGAACACTGAAGCTTTCTTT. It is translated as CASSPEHQGFMNTEAFF.

The rearrangement uses TRBV4-1 and TRBJ2-7; D possibly corresponds to TRBD1 (6 bases). The CDR3 has 13 residues. Trimming cost V 3 bases and J 3 bases, with 9 bases left between them. Germline-derived CDR1 and CDR2 are MGHRA and YSYEKL. CDR3 amino acids: CASSQDSLYEQYF. DNA of the CDR3: TGCGCCAGCAGCCAGGACAGCCTCTACGAGCAGTACTTC.

This clone appeared a single time. The chain combines TRBV14 with TRBJ2-1; 9 positions agree with TRBD2. This CDR3 is built from 16 residues. The V gene's germline CDR1 is SGHDN and CDR2 FVKESK. V was pared by 2 bases and J by 5 bases, with 7 bases of the junction left unmatched. DNA for the CDR3: TGTGCCAGCAGCCAAAAATGGCGGGGGGGCCACAATGAGCAGTTCTTC. Protein product: CASSQKWRGGHNEQFF. The variable domain in full, completed from reference TRBV14 and TRBJ2-1, reads EAGVTQFPSHSVIEKGQTVTLRCDPISGHDNLYWYRRVMGKEIKFLLHFVKESKQDESGMPNNRFLAERTGGTYSTLKVQPAELEDSGVYFCASSQKWRGGHNEQFFGPGTRLTVL.

This chain links TRBV5-1 with TRBJ1-2, with 8 bases lining up with TRBD1. Trimming at V came to 4 bases and at J to 5 bases, leaving 7 bases not matched to a gene. The germline CDR1 and CDR2 sequences are SGHRS and YFSETQ. The CDR3 consists of 14 residues. The CDR3 is CASSTGQGLYGYTF. CDR3 nucleotide sequence: TGCGCCAGCAGCACTGGACAGGGTCTTTATGGCTACACCTTC.

The V call is TRBV7-2, the J call TRBJ2-1; TRBD2 agrees at 10 bases. Germline lookup yields CDR1 SGHTA and CDR2 FQGNSA. Trimming removed 8 bases from V and 6 bases from J; junction bases left unmatched: 10. This CDR3 has 15 amino acids. CDR3 coding DNA: TGTGCCAGCCGGAGAGGCCCTAGCGGGGGCAATGAGCAGTTCTTC. It codes for CASRRGPSGGNEQFF.

This sequence joins TRBV30 and TRBJ1-2; 9 positions agree with TRBD1. Trimming at V came to 5 bases and at J to 6 bases, leaving 10 bases not matched to a gene. Germline CDR1 and CDR2: GTSNPN and SVGIG (reference sequence). The CDR3 has 14 residues. The CDR3 loop is CAWEPRDREDGYTF. In nucleotides, the CDR3 is TGTGCCTGGGAGCCCCGGGACAGGGAGGATGGCTACACCTTC.

The chain joins TRBV5-1 to TRBJ1-1, with TRBD1 matching over 7 bases. CDR3 size: 15 residues. V trimming: 4 bases; J trimming: 1 base; junction bases outside the gene matches: 7. Germline loops: CDR1 SGHRS, CDR2 YFSETQ. CDR3 sequence (DNA): TGCGCCAGCAGCCTGGGACAGTATAAGAACACTGAAGCTTTCTTT. Translation: CASSLGQYKNTEAFF.

The V and J genes are TRBV28 and TRBJ1-5, with 9 bases aligning to TRBD1. This CDR3 contains 13 residues. With 10 bases clipped from V and 5 bases from J, the junction kept 6 bases outside the gene matches. Germline-derived CDR1 and CDR2 are MDHEN and SYDVKM. CDR3 sequence reads: CAILGQGHQPQHF. The CDR3 DNA sequence: TGTGCCATCCTTGGACAGGGGCATCAGCCCCAGCATTTT.

V gene TRBV5-1 combines with J gene TRBJ2-7, with 9 bases identical to TRBD2. The V and J ends lost 4 bases and 3 bases, in that order; junction bases with no gene match: 8. This CDR3 spans 15 amino acids. From germline, CDR1 is SGHRS and CDR2 YFSETQ. The CDR3 is CASSRSSGGIYEQYF. CDR3 nucleotide sequence: TGCGCCAGCAGCCGTTCGAGCGGGGGGATCTACGAGCAGTACTTC.

J is TRBJ1-2 and V is TRBV28; 7 bases line up with TRBD1. Looked up from germline, CDR1 is MDHEN and CDR2 is SYDVKM. The CDR3 extends over 15 amino acids. J lost 4 bases, V lost 5 bases, and 10 bases had no gene match. The CDR3 is CASSQGGNRGYGYTF. Here the CDR3 DNA reads TGTGCCAGCAGTCAAGGGGGCAACCGGGGCTATGGCTACACCTTC.

As concerns this clone: Because the CDR3 is missing its conserved closing phenylalanine or tryptophan, this is likely a read error. The gene calls are TRBV4-1 and TRBJ1-4; possibly TRBD1 for D (6 bases). The germline V gene encodes CDR1 MGHRA and CDR2 YSYEKL. V lost 1 base and J lost 12, with 18 bases in between. The CDR3 is made up of 15 amino acids. The CDR3 region has the DNA TGCGCCAGCAGCCAAGGACAGGTTTCGTCTTGGGAACTGTTTGTT. It specifies CASSQGQVSSWELFV.

This chain joins TRBV25-1 and TRBJ1-6, with TRBD1 matching 8 bases. The CDR3 is 14 amino acids. Losses at the gene ends were 3 bases for V and 7 bases for J; bases not matched to a gene: 2. Germline-derived CDR1 and CDR2 are MGHDK and SYGVNS. The chain's CDR3 is CASSETGVNSPLHF. The CDR3 nucleotides are TGTGCCAGCAGTGAGACAGGGGTAAATTCACCCCTCCACTTT.

This clone has just one count. The chain has TRBV6-5 and TRBJ1-1, with 7 bases fitting TRBD1. The V gene's germline CDR1 is MNHEY and CDR2 SVGAGI. The CDR3 spans 15 residues. Trimming cost V 2 bases and J 0 bases; bases outside gene matches: 3. The CDR3 loop is CASSYADRLNTEAFF. Here the CDR3 DNA reads TGTGCCAGCAGTTACGCGGACAGGTTGAACACTGAAGCTTTCTTT.

This chain uses TRBV30 with TRBJ2-1; a possible D gene is TRBD1 (6 bases). The CDR3 contains 15 residues. Germline loops: CDR1 GTSNPN, CDR2 SVGIG (reference sequence). Trimming removed 2 bases from V and 11 bases from J, with 22 bases in between. The CDR3 protein is CAWSPPGTGSRKQFF. The CDR3 DNA sequence: TGTGCCTGGAGTCCTCCGGGTACAGGGAGTCGAAAGCAGTTCTTC.

The DNA of the CDR3 is TGTGCCAGCGCTTCCGGTGGAAACACCATATATTTT. Its translation is CASASGGNTIYF. The chain has TRBV9 and TRBJ1-3; unclear D gene. Germline-derived CDR1 and CDR2 are SGDLS and YYNGEE. The CDR3 covers 12 residues. Trimming took off 7 bases at V and 3 bases at J, with 8 bases between the two ends.

The genes are TRBV28 and TRBJ2-7; 7 bases are shared with TRBD1. The junction had 7 bases not matched to a gene; V was cut back by 2 bases and J by 3 bases. This CDR3 region has 15 residues. In germline, CDR1 is MDHEN, CDR2 SYDVKM. The CDR3 loop is CASSLRLGTDYEQYF. For the CDR3, the DNA is TGTGCCAGCAGTTTAAGGTTGGGGACAGACTACGAGCAGTACTTC.

The chain is built from TRBV18 and TRBJ2-7; D not certain. The CDR3 is made up of 13 amino acids. V was trimmed by 3 bases and J by 5 bases, leaving 11 bases between them. Per germline, CDR1 KGHSH and CDR2 LQKENI. CDR3 in amino acids: CASSPKLSDEQYF. In DNA form, the CDR3 reads TGTGCCAGCTCACCTAAATTGTCCGACGAGCAGTACTTC.

The genes are TRBV4-1 and TRBJ2-3; D is unresolved. V lost 0 bases, J lost 7 bases, and 17 bases lay in between. This CDR3 is built from 16 residues. CDR1 is MGHRA and CDR2 is YSYEKL in the germline V gene. CDR3 in amino acids: CASSQDGTIPWNTQYF. The CDR3 DNA is TGCGCCAGCAGCCAAGACGGCACTATCCCCTGGAATACGCAGTATTTT.

The chain is built from TRBV19 and TRBJ1-5, with TRBD1 matching 9 bases. After removal of 7 bases from V and 6 bases from J, the junction contained 7 bases not matched to a gene. CDR3 length equals 14 residues. The germline V gene encodes CDR1 LNHDA and CDR2 SQIVND (reference sequence). CDR3 DNA sequence: TGTGCCAGTAAGGGACAGGGTCGGGGTCAGCCCCAGCATTTT. It encodes CASKGQGRGQPQHF.

The chain recombines TRBV5-1 with TRBJ1-1, with 8 bases fitting TRBD1. CDR3 length equals 15 residues. Trimming cost V 2 bases and J 4 bases; bases outside gene matches: 7. Germline CDR1 SGHRS, CDR2 YFSETQ. DNA for the CDR3: TGCGCCAGCAGCTTAGGACAGGGTGGGGTCACTGAAGCTTTCTTT. This translates into CASSLGQGGVTEAFF. The full variable domain, rest sourced from reference TRBV5-1 and TRBJ1-1, is KAGVTQTPRYLIKTRGQQVTLSCSPISGHRSVSWYQQTPGQGLQFLFEYFSETQRNKGNFPGRFSGRQFSNSRSEMNVSTLELGDSALYLCASSLGQGGVTEAFFGQGTRLTVV.

The chain links TRBV21-1 to TRBJ1-6; the D call of TRBD1 is as the table states it, not checked on the DNA. TRBV21-1 is assigned pseudogene status. The CDR3 loop spans 21 amino acids. CDR3 in DNA: TGTGCCAGCAGCAAAGACGGCCCCGGGACAGGGCCGGTATCGGGCAATTCACCCCTCCACTTT. This sequence encodes CASSKDGPGTGPVSGNSPLHF.

CDR3 coding DNA: TGTGCCAGCAGTGAAAGCCAAATCCCAATGGGGGGTGAAGCTTTCTTT. This sequence encodes CASSESQIPMGGEAFF. This chain joins TRBV2 and TRBJ1-1; a weak D match, TRBD1 (5 bases). CDR1 and CDR2 (germline): SNHLY, FYNNEI. The CDR3 runs 16 residues. V was shortened by 2 bases and J by 7 bases, with 20 bases between the two germline ends.

This chain uses TRBV18 with TRBJ1-1; a possible D gene is TRBD1 (5 bases). This CDR3 comprises 14 residues. V lost 3 bases to trimming and J lost 1 base, with 9 bases between them. Germline loops: CDR1 KGHSH, CDR2 LQKENI. The CDR3 DNA follows: TGTGCCAGCTCACCCCAGGGCTCGAACACTGAAGCTTTCTTT. Translating it yields CASSPQGSNTEAFF.